These 21 T cell receptor beta chains share one sample of origin, sequenced in a study of shared clonotypes between healthy human individuals. Sequenced by immunoSEQ multiplex PCR; TCRdb stores in-frame clones only, minus some. The table records 1,400,000 or so clones, approximately 98.5% of them present only once. Sequencing used naive CD4+ T cells sorted from blood. Documented subset: CD45RA+ positively selected. The source of these receptors is a man aged 30 to 45 in good health.

The chain has TRBV4-3 and TRBJ2-2, with D possibly TRBD1 on 6 matching bases. CDR3 length equals 14 residues. Trimming left V 1 base short and J 7 bases short, with 10 bases between. Germline CDR1 is LGHNA and CDR2 is YSLEER. CDR3 in amino acids: CASSQAQGIGELFF. In DNA, the CDR3 is TGCGCCAGCAGCCAAGCGCAGGGGATCGGGGAGCTGTTTTTT.

The gene calls are TRBV5-1 and TRBJ1-1; a weak D match, TRBD1 (5 bases). The CDR3 runs to 15 residues. Germline V gives CDR1 SGHRS, CDR2 YFSETQ. V lost 0 bases and J 4 bases, leaving 13 bases between the germline ends. The CDR3 protein is CASSLGAGVSTEAFF. The CDR3 DNA follows: TGCGCCAGCAGCTTGGGTGCGGGGGTGAGCACTGAAGCTTTCTTT.

The V call is TRBV9, the J call TRBJ1-2, with unresolved D. V lost 3 bases and J lost 4, with 16 bases in between. Germline V CDR1 and CDR2: SGDLS, YYNGEE. CDR3 length equals 15 residues. The DNA for the CDR3 is TGTGCCAGCAGCGGAGTAAGGAGACTGCTCTATGGCTACACCTTC. It codes for CASSGVRRLLYGYTF. Full variable domain (missing parts from reference TRBV9 and TRBJ1-2): DSGVTQTPKHLITATGQRVTLRCSPRSGDLSVYWYQQSLDQGLQFLIQYYNGEERAKGNILERFSAQQFPDLHSELNLSSLELGDSALYFCASSGVRRLLYGYTFGSGTRLTVV.

DNA for the CDR3: TGCGCCAGCAGCCGCAGAGAGGGAGGGGCCTCGAACACCGGGGAGCTGTTTTTT. Its protein is CASSRREGGASNTGELFF. The chain has TRBV4-3 and TRBJ2-2; 7 positions agree with TRBD2. The CDR3 covers 18 residues. The V gene's germline CDR1 is LGHNA and CDR2 YSLEER. Trimming cost V 4 bases and J 0 bases; bases outside gene matches: 11.

The rearrangement links TRBV2 to TRBJ2-7, with 7 bases identical to TRBD2. The CDR3 runs 12 residues. Germline assignment: CDR1 SNHLY and CDR2 FYNNEI. V was clipped by 7 bases and J by 6 bases; unmatched bases: 6. The CDR3 DNA sequence: TGTGCCAGCACCCTGACGGGAGGCGAGCAGTACTTC. Protein: CASTLTGGEQYF. The entire variable domain, with the rest obtained from reference TRBV2 and TRBJ2-7, is as follows: EPEVTQTPSHQVTQMGQEVILRCVPISNHLYFYWYRQILGQKVEFLVSFYNNEISEKSEIFDDQFSVERPDGSNFTLKIRSTKLEDSAMYFCASTLTGGEQYFGPGTRLTVT.

Note on this clone: At one end the junction does not follow the germline gene, possibly because of a read error. The chain recombines TRBV7-7 with TRBJ2-7, with 13 bases that match TRBD2. The CDR3 has 15 residues. CDR1 and CDR2 from the germline V gene are SSHAT and FNYEAQ (reference sequence). CDR3 amino acids: CASSRLAGGNYEQYF. DNA of the CDR3: TGTGCTAGCAGCCGACTAGCGGGAGGAAACTACGAGCAGTACTTC.

This chain links TRBV28 with TRBJ1-2, with D uncertain. The germline V and J ends were trimmed by 8 bases and 4 bases, with 17 bases remaining between them. CDR3 length: 14 residues. The germline V gene has CDR1 MDHEN and CDR2 SYDVKM. The CDR3 coding sequence is TGTGCCAGCCAAACCTTCCACAGACCCTATGGCTACACCTTC. Its translation is CASQTFHRPYGYTF.

The chain employs TRBV2 and TRBJ2-5; possibly TRBD1 for D (5 bases). Trimming took off 6 bases at V and 7 bases at J, with 12 bases between the two ends. This CDR3 spans 12 amino acids. CDR1 SNHLY and CDR2 FYNNEI come from the germline V gene. The CDR3: CASSVDRPTQYF. The CDR3 nucleotides are TGTGCCAGCAGCGTCGACAGACCGACCCAGTACTTC.

The chain has TRBV28 and TRBJ2-1, with TRBD1 as a possible D gene (6 bases). Per the germline V gene, CDR1 is MDHEN and CDR2 is SYDVKM. The CDR3 is 17 residues long. V gave up 5 bases and J gave up 3 bases, with 20 bases separating them. The CDR3 bases are TGTGCCAGCAGTACTCAATTACAGGGTACGATCTACAATGAGCAGTTCTTC. Its translation is CASSTQLQGTIYNEQFF.

V usage is TRBV9 and J usage is TRBJ2-1, with 9 nucleotides matching TRBD1. Germline CDR1 reads SGDLS; CDR2 reads YYNGEE. This CDR3 contains 16 residues. The trim removed 2 bases at V and 4 bases at J, leaving 7 bases unmatched. The CDR3 protein is CASSVGGGQGYNEQFF. DNA of the CDR3: TGTGCCAGCAGCGTCGGTGGAGGACAGGGGTACAATGAGCAGTTCTTC.

V gene TRBV25-1 combines with J gene TRBJ1-5; TRBD1 is a possible D gene (5 bases). This CDR3 is 14 amino acids long. Trimming removed 4 bases from V and 4 bases from J, with 11 bases in between. The germline V gene encodes CDR1 MGHDK and CDR2 SYGVNS. The CDR3 reads CASSGRQPNQPQHF. CDR3 bases: TGTGCCAGCAGTGGGAGACAGCCGAATCAGCCCCAGCATTTT.

This clone is a singleton in its sample. The chain uses TRBV6-1 and TRBJ1-1; TRBD1 might be the D (6 bases). V shed 2 bases and J shed 1 base, with 17 bases lying between them. The CDR3 sequence is 17 residues long. CDR1 and CDR2 from the germline V gene are MNHNS and SASEGT. CDR3 nucleotides: TGTGCCAGCAGTGAAAGGAAGCTGGGGGCCTGGAACACTGAAGCTTTCTTT. Its translation is CASSERKLGAWNTEAFF.

The chain couples TRBV6-6 to TRBJ2-5; D is possibly TRBD2 (6 bases). Germline values: CDR1 MNHNY, CDR2 SVGAGI (reference sequence). V lost 6 bases and J lost 7, with 18 bases in between. The CDR3 spans 14 residues. The CDR3 loop is CASREGLFLGTQYF. In DNA form, the CDR3 reads TGTGCCAGCAGGGAGGGACTTTTCCTCGGGACCCAGTACTTC.

The chain has TRBV30 and TRBJ2-1; D unresolved. The germline gives CDR1 GTSNPN, CDR2 SVGIG (reference sequence). The CDR3 extends over 12 amino acids. V was shortened by 0 bases and J by 10 bases, with 10 bases between the two germline ends. CDR3 region: CAWSVRVEEQFF. The CDR3 DNA is TGTGCCTGGAGTGTACGGGTGGAGGAGCAGTTCTTC.

Worth noting for this clone: Other DNA sequences in the sample encode the same CDR3. The rearrangement links TRBV2 to TRBJ1-4; D is uncertain. Trimming took off 8 bases at V and 0 bases at J, with 7 bases between the two ends. The CDR3 extends over 13 amino acids. Germline V gene lookup returns CDR1 SNHLY and CDR2 FYNNEI. In DNA form, the CDR3 reads TGTGCCAGCGGGAGGGCAACTAATGAAAAACTGTTTTTT. Translated: CASGRATNEKLFF.

As for this clone: At one of its ends the junction is not consistent with the germline gene, which may arise from a read error. The V call is TRBV4-1, the J call TRBJ1-1, with D possibly being TRBD1 (5 bases). The CDR3 length is 14 residues. Germline V gene lookup returns CDR1 MGHRA and CDR2 YSYEKL. CDR3 protein: CASSKDSRNTEAFF. CDR3 nucleotide sequence: TGCGCCAGCAGCAAAGACAGCCGAAACACTGAAGCTTTCTTT.

The DNA of the CDR3 is TGCGCCAGCAGCCAAGAGGGAGGGGTCGGGGAGCTGTTTTTT. Translated: CASSQEGGVGELFF. V and J are TRBV4-3 and TRBJ2-2, with 7 bases aligning to TRBD2. J lost 7 bases, V lost 0 bases, and 2 bases had no gene match. The length of the CDR3 is 14 residues. Germline assignment: CDR1 LGHNA and CDR2 YSLEER.

This chain uses TRBV5-4 with TRBJ2-7; D may be TRBD2 (5 bases). The CDR3 sequence is 14 residues long. Germline V gene data show CDR1 as SGHNT and CDR2 as YYREEE (reference sequence). V was cut by 2 bases and J by 4 bases, with 13 bases left in between. CDR3 nucleotides: TGTGCCAGCAGCTTATCCGGGAATACTTACGAGCAGTACTTC. Residues: CASSLSGNTYEQYF. Drawing the rest from reference TRBV5-4 and TRBJ2-7, the complete variable domain is ETGVTQSPTHLIKTRGQQVTLRCSSQSGHNTVSWYQQALGQGPQFIFQYYREEENGRGNFPPRFSGLQFPNYSSELNVNALELDDSALYLCASSLSGNTYEQYFGPGTRLTVT.

This chain uses TRBV18 with TRBJ2-2, with TRBD1 matching over 9 bases. Unmatched junction bases numbered 4, after V lost 6 bases and J lost 2 bases. The CDR3 is 15 amino acids. Looked up from germline, CDR1 is KGHSH and CDR2 is LQKENI. The CDR3 region is CASSQDRGNTGELFF. In DNA form, the CDR3 reads TGTGCCAGCTCCCAGGACAGGGGAAACACCGGGGAGCTGTTTTTT.

The rearrangement uses TRBV5-4 and TRBJ2-1; 11 bases fit TRBD2. With V trimmed by 4 bases and J by 3 bases, 6 bases remained unmatched. The CDR3 is 16 amino acids. Germline V CDR1 and CDR2: SGHNT, YYREEE (reference sequence). CDR3 amino acids: CASSPQGLADYNEQFF. DNA for the CDR3: TGTGCCAGCAGCCCCCAGGGACTAGCGGACTACAATGAGCAGTTCTTC.

The CDR3, as DNA: TGTGCCAGCAGTTTATCGGCACCCACGGGTACGCAGTATTTT. Residues: CASSLSAPTGTQYF. V is TRBV28 and J is TRBJ2-3, with D unresolved. Germline assignment: CDR1 MDHEN and CDR2 SYDVKM. Trimming removed 1 base at V and 8 bases at J, with 13 bases between. The CDR3 is 14 amino acids.